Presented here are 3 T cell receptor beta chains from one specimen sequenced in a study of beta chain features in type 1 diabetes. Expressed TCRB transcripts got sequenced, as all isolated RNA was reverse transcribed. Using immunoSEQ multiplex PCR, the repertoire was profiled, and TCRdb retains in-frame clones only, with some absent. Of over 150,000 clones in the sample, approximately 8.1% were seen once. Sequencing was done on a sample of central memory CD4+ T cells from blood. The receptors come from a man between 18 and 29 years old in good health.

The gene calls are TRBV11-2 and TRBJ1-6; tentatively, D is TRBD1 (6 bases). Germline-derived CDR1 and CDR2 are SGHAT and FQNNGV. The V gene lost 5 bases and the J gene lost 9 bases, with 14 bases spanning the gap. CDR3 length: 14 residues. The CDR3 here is CASSQDSSLSPLHF. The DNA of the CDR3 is TGTGCCAGCAGCCAGGACAGCTCTCTTTCACCCCTCCACTTT.

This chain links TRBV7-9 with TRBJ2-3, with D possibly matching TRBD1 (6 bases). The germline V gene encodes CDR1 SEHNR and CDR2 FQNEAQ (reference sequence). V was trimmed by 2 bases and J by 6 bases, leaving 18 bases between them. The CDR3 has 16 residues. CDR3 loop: CASSLYKGDQGDTQYF. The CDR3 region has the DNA TGTGCCAGCAGCTTATACAAGGGGGACCAAGGTGATACGCAGTATTTT.

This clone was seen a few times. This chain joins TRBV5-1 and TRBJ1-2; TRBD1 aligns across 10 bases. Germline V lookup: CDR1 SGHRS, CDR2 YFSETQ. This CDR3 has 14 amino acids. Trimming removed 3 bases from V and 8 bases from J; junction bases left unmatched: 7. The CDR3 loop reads CASSSTGGEPGYTF. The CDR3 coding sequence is TGCGCCAGCAGCTCGACAGGGGGCGAGCCCGGCTACACCTTC.